What follows are 16 T cell receptor beta chains derived from one specimen sequenced in a study of T cells in Graves' hyperthyroidism and ophthalmopathy. TCR beta CDR3 sequences were amplified from RNA transcripts. Primed by the HTBI set, a first-round RT-PCR was run on the TCR CDR3. TCRdb used MiXCR to reprocess the multiplex PCR reads, holding one entry per CDR3 protein. The repertoire consists of fewer than 900,000 distinct CDR3 sequences, with about 17% occurring once and the leading ten covering over 15%. Sequenced: blood. The receptors shown here come from a woman aged 45 to 65 with Graves' hyperthyroidism that later progressed to Graves' ophthalmopathy.

The chain joins TRBV12-3 or TRBV12-4 to TRBJ1-5, with D unresolved. There are 15 residues in the CDR3. V shed 2 bases and J shed 5 bases, with 13 bases lying between them. Written as DNA, the CDR3 is TGTGCCAGCAGTTTAATAGGGTTAAGACATCAGCCCCAGCATTTT. Encoded protein: CASSLIGLRHQPQHF.

The chain is built from TRBV2 and TRBJ1-2; a possible D gene is TRBD1 (5 bases). The V end lost 5 bases, the J end lost 1 base, and 20 bases lay between the germline ends. Germline lookup yields CDR1 SNHLY and CDR2 FYNNEI. The CDR3 sequence is 17 residues long. CDR3 DNA sequence: TGTGCCAGCAGTCGTACCACACCGGGACCTCGTAACTATGGCTACACCTTC. Encoded protein: CASSRTTPGPRNYGYTF.

J is TRBJ1-4 and V is TRBV30; D perhaps matches TRBD1 (5 bases). V was trimmed by 8 bases and J by 0 bases, leaving 22 bases between them. The CDR3 is 17 amino acids. The germline CDR1 and CDR2 sequences are GTSNPN and SVGIG (reference sequence). In DNA form, the CDR3 reads TGTGCCGGAACGACAGAGCTGCAATTTGCAACTAATGAAAAACTGTTTTTT. Its translation: CAGTTELQFATNEKLFF. Supplemented by reference TRBV30 and TRBJ1-4, the full variable domain reads SQTIHQWPATLVQPVGSPLSLECTVEGTSNPNLYWYRQAAGRGLQLLFYSVGIGQISSEVPQNLSASRPQDRQFILSSKKLLLSDSGFYLCAGTTELQFATNEKLFFGSGTQLSVL.

This clonotype was seen only a few times. This chain uses TRBV11-2 with TRBJ2-1; tentative D call: TRBD2 (5 bases). This CDR3 has 15 amino acids. V lost 5 bases and J lost 1, with 12 bases in between. In germline, CDR1 is SGHAT, CDR2 FQNNGV. The CDR3 coding sequence is TGTGCCAGCAGCATTACACTAGAGTCCTACAATGAGCAGTTCTTC. Translated: CASSITLESYNEQFF. The complete variable domain, with remaining parts taken from reference TRBV11-2 and TRBJ2-1, reads EAGVAQSPRYKIIEKRQSVAFWCNPISGHATLYWYQQILGQGPKLLIQFQNNGVVDDSQLPKDRFSAERLKGVDSTLKIQPAKLEDSAVYLCASSITLESYNEQFFGPGTRLTVL.

This clonotype was detected ten times or more. This chain uses TRBV20-1 with TRBJ1-3, with D unresolved. Trimming left V 6 bases short and J 4 bases short, with 13 bases between. Germline values: CDR1 DFQATT, CDR2 SNEGSKA (reference sequence). The CDR3 runs to 13 residues. CDR3 amino acids: CSAKRVSGNTIYF. For the CDR3, the DNA is TGCAGTGCGAAGAGGGTGTCCGGAAACACCATATATTTT.

This chain links TRBV7-9 with TRBJ1-5; 12 bases are a match to TRBD1. V shed 6 bases, J shed 5 bases, and the junction held 5 bases outside the gene matches. Germline V gene lookup returns CDR1 SEHNR and CDR2 FQNEAQ (reference sequence). This CDR3 comprises 15 residues. In DNA, the CDR3 is TGTGCCAGCAGTGACGGGACAGGGGGCGATCAGCCCCAGCATTTT. Translating it yields CASSDGTGGDQPQHF.

This clonotype was found many times. The J gene is TRBJ1-4, the V gene TRBV5-1; 10 nucleotides line up with TRBD1. This CDR3 spans 17 amino acids. With 3 bases clipped from V and 0 bases from J, the junction kept 5 bases outside the gene matches. Germline values: CDR1 SGHRS, CDR2 YFSETQ. The CDR3 protein is CASSWGTGDPTNEKLFF. CDR3 sequence (DNA): TGCGCCAGCAGCTGGGGGACAGGGGATCCAACTAATGAAAAACTGTTTTTT.

At least ten counts were recorded for this clonotype. V gene TRBV30 combines with J gene TRBJ1-1, with 9 bases lining up with TRBD1. With 3 bases clipped from V and 5 bases from J, the junction kept 13 bases outside the gene matches. CDR1 and CDR2 from the germline V gene are GTSNPN and SVGIG (reference sequence). This CDR3 spans 16 amino acids. CDR3 sequence (DNA): TGTGCCTGGAGCCAAGGGGGCACAGGGGGCCGTACTGAAGCTTTCTTT. Its protein product is CAWSQGGTGGRTEAFF.

This clonotype turned up a few times. This chain uses TRBV12-3 or TRBV12-4 with TRBJ2-4; 9 bases are shared with TRBD1. CDR3 length equals 16 residues. Trimming took 6 bases from V and 2 from J; bases not matched to a gene: 8. DNA of the CDR3: TGTGCCAGCAGGATAGGGACAGGGCTTTCCAAAAACATTCAGTACTTC. Translated, it gives CASRIGTGLSKNIQYF.

Many counts were recorded for this clonotype. The chain employs TRBV20-1 and TRBJ1-5; D unresolved. CDR3 size: 13 residues. V dropped 6 bases and J dropped 5 bases, with 14 bases sitting between them. Germline lookup yields CDR1 DFQATT and CDR2 SNEGSKA (reference sequence). In nucleotides, the CDR3 is TGCAGTGCCAACCGAGGGCCTGATCAGCCCCAGCATTTT. Translating it yields CSANRGPDQPQHF.

Notes on this clonotype: With a much larger clone just one base away, this may be a read error. This sequence joins TRBV12-3 or TRBV12-4 and TRBJ1-5; TRBD1 aligns across 9 bases. CDR3 size: 19 residues. The CDR3: CVSSLGFRDRAWGNQPQHF. The CDR3 nucleotides are TGTGTCAGCAGTTTAGGATTCCGGGACAGGGCCTGGGGCAATCAGCCCCAGCATTTT.

This clonotype has ten or more counts. This sequence joins TRBV5-1 and TRBJ2-3; 9 nucleotides align to TRBD2. Germline V lookup: CDR1 SGHRS, CDR2 YFSETQ. The CDR3 totals 16 residues. The V gene end was trimmed by 3 bases and the J gene end by 2 bases; junction bases not matched to a gene: 7. The CDR3 DNA follows: TGCGCCAGCAGCTCGGGACTAGCAGGTTTCACAGATACGCAGTATTTT. This encodes CASSSGLAGFTDTQYF.

There are many counts of this clonotype. The gene calls are TRBV12-3 or TRBV12-4 and TRBJ2-7, with TRBD1 identical over 9 bases. The CDR3 loop spans 16 amino acids. Trimming took 4 bases from V and 3 from J; bases not matched to a gene: 10. The CDR3 DNA is TGTGCCAGCAGTTCGCGCCGGGACAGGGCGCGCTACGAGCAGTACTTC. Protein product: CASSSRRDRARYEQYF.

V is TRBV11-2 and J is TRBJ2-1; D possibly corresponds to TRBD1 (5 bases). Germline V CDR1 and CDR2: SGHAT, FQNNGV. V was trimmed by 2 bases and J by 4 bases, leaving 12 bases between them. This CDR3 spans 15 amino acids. CDR3 in amino acids: CASSLFQGDYNEQFF. The CDR3 DNA follows: TGTGCCAGCAGCTTATTTCAGGGCGATTACAATGAGCAGTTCTTC.

This sequence joins TRBV11-3 and TRBJ2-5; 15 nucleotides match TRBD2. The germline gives CDR1 SGHNT, CDR2 YENEEA. Losses at the gene ends were 5 bases for V and 1 base for J; bases not matched to a gene: 8. The CDR3 is 18 residues long. The CDR3 DNA is TGTGCCAGCAGCCGCGGACTAGCGGGGGGGCCTGGCCAAGAGACCCAGTACTTC. Translating it yields CASSRGLAGGPGQETQYF.

In this sample, this clonotype turned up a few times. This chain connects TRBV6-1 to TRBJ2-5; 8 nucleotides align to TRBD2. The germline V gene has CDR1 MNHNS and CDR2 SASEGT. The trim removed 6 bases at V and 3 bases at J, leaving 15 bases unmatched. The CDR3 covers 17 residues. CDR3 region: CASRRGPGRGVEETQYF. CDR3 nucleotides: TGTGCCAGCAGGAGAGGGCCAGGGCGGGGGGTCGAAGAGACCCAGTACTTC.